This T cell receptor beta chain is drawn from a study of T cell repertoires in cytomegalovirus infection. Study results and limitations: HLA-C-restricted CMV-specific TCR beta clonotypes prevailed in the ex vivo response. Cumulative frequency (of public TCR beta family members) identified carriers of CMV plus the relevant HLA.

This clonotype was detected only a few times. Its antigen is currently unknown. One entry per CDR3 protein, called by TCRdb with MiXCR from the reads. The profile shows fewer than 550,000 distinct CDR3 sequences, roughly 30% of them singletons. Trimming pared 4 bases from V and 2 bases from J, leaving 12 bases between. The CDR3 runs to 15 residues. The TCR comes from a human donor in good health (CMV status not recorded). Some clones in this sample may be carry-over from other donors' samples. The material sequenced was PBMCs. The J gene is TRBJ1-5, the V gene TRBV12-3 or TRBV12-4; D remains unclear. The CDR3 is CASSSGVSGNQPQHF. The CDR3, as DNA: TGTGCCAGCAGTTCGGGAGTCAGTGGCAATCAGCCCCAGCATTTT.